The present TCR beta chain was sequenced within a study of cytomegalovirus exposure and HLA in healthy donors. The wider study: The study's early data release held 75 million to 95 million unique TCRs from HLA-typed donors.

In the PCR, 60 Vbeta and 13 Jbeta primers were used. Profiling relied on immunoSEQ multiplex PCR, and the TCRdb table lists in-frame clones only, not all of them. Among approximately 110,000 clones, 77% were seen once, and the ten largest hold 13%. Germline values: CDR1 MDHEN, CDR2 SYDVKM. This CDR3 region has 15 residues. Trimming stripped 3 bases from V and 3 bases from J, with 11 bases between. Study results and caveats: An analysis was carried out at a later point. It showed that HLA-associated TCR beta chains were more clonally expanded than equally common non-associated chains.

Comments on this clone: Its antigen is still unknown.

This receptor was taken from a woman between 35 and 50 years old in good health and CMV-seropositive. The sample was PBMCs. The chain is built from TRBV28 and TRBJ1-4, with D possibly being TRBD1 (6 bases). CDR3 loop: CASSFTGNSNEKLFF. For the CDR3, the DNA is TGTGCCAGCAGTTTTACAGGGAATTCTAATGAAAAACTGTTTTTT.